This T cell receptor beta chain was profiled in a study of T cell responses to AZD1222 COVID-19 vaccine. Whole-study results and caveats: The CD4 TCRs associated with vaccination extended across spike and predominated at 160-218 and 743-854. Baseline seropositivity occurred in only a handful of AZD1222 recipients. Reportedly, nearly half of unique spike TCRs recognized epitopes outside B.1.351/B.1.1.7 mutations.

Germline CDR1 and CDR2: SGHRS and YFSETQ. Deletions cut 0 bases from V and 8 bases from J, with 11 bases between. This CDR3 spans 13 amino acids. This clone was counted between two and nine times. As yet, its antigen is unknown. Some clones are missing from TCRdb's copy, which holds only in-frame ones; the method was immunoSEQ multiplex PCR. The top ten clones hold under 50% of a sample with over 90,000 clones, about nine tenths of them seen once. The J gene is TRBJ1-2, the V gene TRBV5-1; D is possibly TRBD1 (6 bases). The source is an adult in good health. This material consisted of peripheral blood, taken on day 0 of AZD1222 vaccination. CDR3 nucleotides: TGCGCCAGCAGCTTGGCACAGGGTGGAGGCTACACCTTC. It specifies CASSLAQGGGYTF.